This T cell receptor (beta chain) was retrieved from a study of blood T cell repertoires in COVID-19 (dated by TCRdb to 2020 to 2022). For the wider study: Collaborator samples came from the United States, Italy and Spain and covered acute and convalescent phases of COVID-19. HLA class I and class II types, where available, came from metadata supplied by the sample provider rather than from assay-based typing. The material from the prospective study consisted of cDNA or gDNA derived from T cells, B-cell-depleted T cells, or PBMCs. The dataset comprised deeply sampled blood TCRbeta repertoires from subjects exposed to, actively infected with, or recovered from COVID-19. The repertoires were made available in a free public database intended to serve as a resource for research on the immune response to SARS-CoV-2. The sample metadata nearly always contained a de-identified subject ID, COVID-19 status, age in years and sex. The samples were drawn from two sources: the first 160 participants of the ongoing ImmuneRACE study, and 1,254 subjects contributed by 6 global collaborators. The investigation overall reported the following: The quantity of clinical and demographic metadata differed by source and by participant and was supplied without curation.

To note about this clone: Its recognized antigen is unknown. Per-base quality was not reported, and no clone a single base away is much larger than it.

The CDR3 sequence holds 13 residues, the cysteine and phenylalanine included. The only DNA kept is the CDR3, 39 bases in frame from the first base. From the germline V gene, CDR1 is SGHAT and CDR2 is FQNNGV. Relative to germline, V is 0 bases shorter and J is 9 bases shorter, with 9 bases between their ends. Samples from volunteer blood donors who had recovered from COVID-19 were contributed by a second Seattle source. Whole blood was collected in K2EDTA tubes by collaborating institutions according to the institutions' own protocols. For TCRbeta analysis, collaborators shipped samples as frozen whole blood, isolated PBMCs, or DNA extracted from either of those sample types. TCRbeta CDR3 regions were amplified from genomic DNA by means of the immunoSEQ Assay, a bias-controlled multiplex PCR. The original pipeline was this. The number of nucleated cells in each sample was estimated from the amplification of reference gene primers within the assay. Sequence reads were collapsed and filtered to measure the absolute abundance of every unique TCRbeta CDR3 rearrangement. Productive Simpson clonality was computed per sample as the square root of Simpson's diversity index over productive rearrangements. As stored in TCRdb, this immuneACCESS dataset retains in-frame rearrangements with V and J assigned. A fraction of the clones does not appear; measured against another copy, unresolved V genes explain less than half of the discrepancy, and the remainder lacks a known reason. V, J and clone size are taken as reported in that table, and D and trimming were inferred from the DNA itself. The sample table contains a few hundred thousand clones; only one count was recorded for under 90% of them. The ten largest clones represent less than 0.95% of the sample.

Input material: peripheral blood. This receptor was identified in a woman aged 40 to 50 who had recovered from COVID-19. This sequence uses TRBV11-2 and TRBJ2-1, with the identity of the D gene unclear. The CDR3 protein sequence reads: CASSLDLDSEQFF. In nucleotides, the sequence is TGTGCCAGCAGCTTAGATCTTGATAGTGAGCAGTTCTTC.